The 21 T cell receptor beta chains presented below share a single source sample, sequenced in a study of blood T cell repertoires in COVID-19. The protocol was immunoSEQ multiplex PCR, while the TCRdb copy is restricted to in-frame clones and leaves out a portion. The table includes a few hundred thousand clones, about four fifths detected once. The sequenced sample was peripheral blood. These receptors all stem from a woman aged 40 to 50 who had recovered from COVID-19.

The sample holds a few counts of this clone. The same CDR3 arises from other DNA sequences in this sample as well. V gene TRBV28 combines with J gene TRBJ1-2; no clear D gene. There are 12 residues in the CDR3. CDR1 MDHEN and CDR2 SYDVKM come from the germline V gene. The ends were cut back, 3 bases at V and 5 bases at J, with 7 bases in the middle. The CDR3 region has the DNA TGTGCCAGCAGTTTTCGAGGGTATGGCTACACCTTC. Translating gives CASSFRGYGYTF.

The V gene is TRBV27, the J gene TRBJ2-3, with 8 bases aligning to TRBD2. There are 16 residues in the CDR3. The V segment lost 8 bases and the J segment 3 bases; nucleotides outside the gene matches: 13. Germline loops: CDR1 MNHEY, CDR2 SMNVEV (reference sequence). The CDR3 region is CASSPFRGGWTDTQYF. DNA of the CDR3: TGTGCCAGCTCCCCATTCCGCGGGGGGTGGACAGATACGCAGTATTTT.

The chain has TRBV28 and TRBJ2-3; 10 bases align to TRBD2. This CDR3 comprises 14 residues. In germline, CDR1 is MDHEN, CDR2 SYDVKM. Trimming cost V 7 bases and J 1 base; bases outside gene matches: 2. The chain's CDR3 is CASTAGGGTDTQYF. The CDR3 bases are TGTGCCAGCACAGCGGGGGGGGGCACAGATACGCAGTATTTT.

The V call is TRBV10-2, the J call TRBJ2-3; 11 bases map to TRBD2. After removal of 7 bases from V and 4 bases from J, the junction contained 4 bases not matched to a gene. CDR1 and CDR2 (germline): WSHSY, SAAADI. The CDR3 runs 14 residues. The CDR3 DNA sequence: TGCGCCAGCATAGCTAGCGGGGGGTCAGATACGCAGTATTTT. This sequence encodes CASIASGGSDTQYF.

This rearrangement joins TRBV18 to TRBJ2-7, with 10 bases lining up with TRBD1. The CDR3 totals 16 residues. CDR1 is KGHSH, CDR2 LQKENI, per germline. V shed 1 base, J shed 5 bases, and the junction held 8 bases outside the gene matches. The CDR3, as DNA: TGTGCCAGCTCACCACGCTTGGGGACAGGGGAGAACGAGCAGTACTTC. Its translation: CASSPRLGTGENEQYF.

The V call is TRBV7-9, the J call TRBJ1-1, with TRBD1 matching over 7 bases. The CDR3 totals 13 residues. The V gene's germline CDR1 is SEHNR and CDR2 FQNEAQ (reference sequence). The junction had 4 bases not matched to a gene; V was cut back by 6 bases and J by 3 bases. The CDR3 is CASRRTGDTEAFF. DNA of the CDR3: TGTGCCAGCAGGAGAACAGGGGACACTGAAGCTTTCTTT.

The rearrangement links TRBV4-1 to TRBJ2-5, with D possibly matching TRBD1 (5 bases). The germline CDR1 and CDR2 sequences are MGHRA and YSYEKL. V lost 0 bases and J lost 2, with 16 bases in between. There are 17 residues in the CDR3. CDR3 in amino acids: CASSQDGARRRQETQYF. Written as DNA, the CDR3 is TGCGCCAGCAGCCAAGATGGGGCTAGGCGGCGGCAAGAGACCCAGTACTTC.

The chain carries TRBV2 and TRBJ1-5; D is ambiguous. This CDR3 has 13 amino acids. Germline V CDR1 and CDR2: SNHLY, FYNNEI. The V end lost 5 bases, the J end lost 9 bases, and 14 bases lay between the germline ends. DNA for the CDR3: TGTGCCAGCAGTAGGGAGGGAATCTCGCCCCAGCATTTT. Protein product: CASSREGISPQHF.

This sequence joins TRBV7-9 and TRBJ1-1; 8 bases agree with TRBD1. Germline V lookup: CDR1 SEHNR, CDR2 FQNEAQ (reference sequence). Trimming cost V 7 bases and J 1 base; bases outside gene matches: 8. The CDR3 loop spans 15 amino acids. This CDR3 is CASISGTGPNTEAFF. In nucleotides, the CDR3 is TGTGCCAGCATCTCCGGGACAGGACCGAACACTGAAGCTTTCTTT.

CDR3 in DNA: TGTGCCAGCAGCTCCAGACTAGCGAAACAAGAGACCCAGTACTTC. Protein product: CASSSRLAKQETQYF. The J gene is TRBJ2-5, the V gene TRBV7-9; 8 bases agree with TRBD2. The CDR3 contains 15 residues. V lost 4 bases and J lost 2; bases outside the gene matches: 6. Germline V gene lookup returns CDR1 SEHNR and CDR2 FQNEAQ (reference sequence). The full variable domain, completed using reference TRBV7-9 and TRBJ2-5, is DTGVSQNPRHKITKRGQNVTFRCDPISEHNRLYWYRQTLGQGPEFLTYFQNEAQLEKSRLLSDRFSAERPKGSFSTLEIQRTEQGDSAMYLCASSSRLAKQETQYFGPGTRLLVL.

Only one count was recorded for this clone. This rearrangement joins TRBV5-1 to TRBJ2-5; D possibly corresponds to TRBD1 (5 bases). V dropped 4 bases and J dropped 1 base, with 11 bases sitting between them. The CDR3 has 14 amino acids. The germline gives CDR1 SGHRS, CDR2 YFSETQ. The CDR3 protein is CASSAGMGQETQYF. CDR3 coding DNA: TGCGCCAGCAGCGCAGGGATGGGCCAAGAGACCCAGTACTTC.

This chain uses TRBV28 with TRBJ2-7, with D possibly matching TRBD1 (5 bases). The CDR3 extends over 18 amino acids. Trimming pared 3 bases from V and 2 bases from J, leaving 23 bases between. From germline, CDR1 is MDHEN and CDR2 SYDVKM. The CDR3 nucleotides are TGTGCCAGCAGTTTCAGGGAAACGAGCGTAATCAGGACCTACGAGCAGTACTTC. The encoded protein is CASSFRETSVIRTYEQYF. The full variable domain, rest sourced from reference TRBV28 and TRBJ2-7, is DVKVTQSSRYLVKRTGEKVFLECVQDMDHENMFWYRQDPGLGLRLIYFSYDVKMKEKGDIPEGYSVSREKKERFSLILESASTNQTSMYLCASSFRETSVIRTYEQYFGPGTRLTVT.

The V call is TRBV28, the J call TRBJ1-5; 7 bases fit TRBD1. J was trimmed by 6 bases and V by 6 bases; bases with no gene match: 8. Per the germline V gene, CDR1 is MDHEN and CDR2 is SYDVKM. This CDR3 has 14 amino acids. The CDR3 region is CASSPTGTVQPQHF. CDR3 coding DNA: TGTGCCAGCAGCCCCACAGGGACAGTTCAGCCCCAGCATTTT. The whole variable domain, remainder taken from reference TRBV28 and TRBJ1-5, is DVKVTQSSRYLVKRTGEKVFLECVQDMDHENMFWYRQDPGLGLRLIYFSYDVKMKEKGDIPEGYSVSREKKERFSLILESASTNQTSMYLCASSPTGTVQPQHFGDGTRLSIL.

The sample holds a few counts of this clone. The chain links TRBV2 to TRBJ1-6; 10 bases agree with TRBD1. Trimming cost V 6 bases and J 3 bases; bases outside gene matches: 5. CDR3 size: 16 residues. CDR1 is SNHLY, CDR2 FYNNEI, per germline. In DNA, the CDR3 is TGTGCCAGCAGCCGCTGGACAGGGGGCTATAATTCACCCCTCCACTTT. Translated, it gives CASSRWTGGYNSPLHF.

This chain links TRBV10-3 with TRBJ1-6; D is possibly TRBD1 (5 bases). This CDR3 spans 16 amino acids. The V gene lost 2 bases and the J gene lost 7 bases, with 15 bases spanning the gap. The germline V gene encodes CDR1 ENHRY and CDR2 SYGVKD. CDR3 residues: CAISEGAVLRNSPLHF. The CDR3 nucleotides are TGTGCCATCAGTGAGGGGGCAGTACTTAGGAATTCACCCCTCCACTTT.

The chain uses TRBV25-1 and TRBJ2-1; a possible D gene is TRBD2 (6 bases). Trimming stripped 3 bases from V and 12 bases from J, with 6 bases between. The germline gives CDR1 MGHDK, CDR2 SYGVNS. The CDR3 length is 10 residues. CDR3 sequence (DNA): TGTGCCAGCAGTGAGGGGGGGCAGTTCTTC. Translated: CASSEGGQFF.

This rearrangement joins TRBV11-2 to TRBJ1-2, with D uncertain. V was shortened by 5 bases and J by 4 bases, with 17 bases between the two germline ends. Germline V gives CDR1 SGHAT, CDR2 FQNNGV. This CDR3 is 15 amino acids long. CDR3 nucleotides: TGTGCCAGCAGCCCAGAGCCGGGAGGGAGCTATGGCTACACCTTC. This encodes CASSPEPGGSYGYTF.

This chain joins TRBV6-6 and TRBJ2-2, with 13 bases lining up with TRBD2. Trimming cost V 5 bases and J 0 bases; bases outside gene matches: 6. CDR3 length: 18 residues. Germline V CDR1 and CDR2: MNHNY, SVGAGI (reference sequence). The CDR3 reads CASSQTSGGIANTGELFF. Here the CDR3 DNA reads TGTGCCAGCAGTCAGACTAGCGGGGGGATCGCGAACACCGGGGAGCTGTTTTTT.

V usage is TRBV2 and J usage is TRBJ1-1; D is unclear. V shed 1 base and J shed 3 bases, with 9 bases lying between them. The CDR3 length is 14 residues. Germline V gives CDR1 SNHLY, CDR2 FYNNEI. The CDR3 sequence is CASSEDRAYTEAFF. The CDR3 DNA follows: TGTGCCAGCAGTGAAGATAGAGCGTACACTGAAGCTTTCTTT.

This clone appeared a single time. The chain carries TRBV30 and TRBJ1-1; D possibly corresponds to TRBD1 (5 bases). Trimming pared 0 bases from V and 8 bases from J, leaving 10 bases between. Germline V gives CDR1 GTSNPN, CDR2 SVGIG (reference sequence). This CDR3 comprises 12 residues. The CDR3 DNA follows: TGTGCCTGGAGTGTACAAGGGGTCGAAGCTTTCTTT. Protein: CAWSVQGVEAFF. Full variable domain (outside the CDR3, taken from reference TRBV30 and TRBJ1-1): SQTIHQWPATLVQPVGSPLSLECTVEGTSNPNLYWYRQAAGRGLQLLFYSVGIGQISSEVPQNLSASRPQDRQFILSSKKLLLSDSGFYLCAWSVQGVEAFFGQGTRLTVV.

The chain combines TRBV30 with TRBJ1-6, with no clear D. Germline V gene sequence: CDR1 GTSNPN, CDR2 SVGIG (reference sequence). The CDR3 loop spans 14 amino acids. V was clipped by 2 bases and J by 9 bases, with 14 bases between them. Here the CDR3 DNA reads TGTGCCTGGAGTAGGGAGGGTTATGGTTCACCCCTCCACTTT. This sequence encodes CAWSREGYGSPLHF.